The entry below describes one T cell receptor beta chain. It lacks a known antigen. No clone much larger than this one lies a single base away; base qualities are absent. The sample comes from a study of blood T cell repertoires in COVID-19 (TCRdb year 2020). About the study as a whole: Samples covering the acute and convalescent phases of COVID-19 were provided by collaborators in the United States, Italy and Spain. The material from the prospective study consisted of cDNA or gDNA derived from T cells, B-cell-depleted T cells, or PBMCs. Subjects who had been exposed to COVID-19, were actively infected with it, or had recovered from it provided the deeply sampled blood TCRbeta repertoires that made up the dataset. The repertoires were made available in a free public database intended to serve as a resource for research on the immune response to SARS-CoV-2. Samples were obtained from the ongoing ImmuneRACE study (first 160 participants) and from 1,000 to 1,500 subjects provided by 6 global collaborators. The sample metadata nearly always contained a de-identified subject ID, COVID-19 status, age in years and sex. HLA class I and class II types, where available, came from metadata supplied by the sample provider rather than from assay-based typing.

TCRbeta CDR3 regions were amplified from genomic DNA using the immunoSEQ Assay, a bias-controlled multiplex PCR. The study's own analysis went as follows. The number of nucleated cells in each sample was estimated from the amplification of reference gene primers within the assay. To quantify the absolute abundance of each unique TCRbeta CDR3 rearrangement, sequence reads were collapsed and filtered. For each sample, productive Simpson clonality was calculated by taking the square root of Simpson's diversity index across productive rearrangements. TCRdb mirrors the immuneACCESS table, restricted to in-frame sequences. Some clones are absent from its copies; in checked studies, under half trace to an unresolved V gene, and the reason for the others is unknown. From that table come the V and J calls and clone size; the DNA was used to work out D and trimming. Across this sample there are approximately 68,000 clones, with around 83% seen only once. The top ten constitute 5.5% to 7.5% of the sample.

Whole blood was collected in K2EDTA tubes by collaborating institutions according to the institutions' own protocols. For TCRbeta analysis, collaborator samples were shipped as frozen whole blood, as isolated PBMCs, or as DNA extracted from either sample type. V is pruned by 4 bases and J by 10 bases, leaving 6 bases of the junction without a gene match. The CDR3 holds 13 amino acids from the cysteine to the phenylalanine. Only CDR3 DNA remains: 39 bases, in frame from the first base. The CDR1 and CDR2 encoded by the germline V gene (reference sequence) are MNHNY and SVGAGI. The paper's findings and limits, for the study overall: The quantity of clinical and demographic metadata differed by source and by participant and was supplied without curation.

This TCR came from a woman aged 60 to 75 with acute or convalescent COVID-19. Recombination joined TRBV6-6 with TRBJ1-1; TRBD1 aligns with 10 central bases. The sample comprised peripheral blood. Read as DNA, the sequence is TGTGCCAGCAGTTCCGGGACAGGGGAGGTAGCTTTCTTT. This yields the protein CASSSGTGEVAFF.